A single sample gave rise to the 12 T cell receptor beta chains below, sequenced in a study of cytomegalovirus exposure and HLA in healthy donors. Only in-frame clones appear in the TCRdb table, and some are missing; sequencing was by immunoSEQ multiplex PCR. Of some 67,000 clones in the sample, about 95% were seen once. The specimen sequenced was PBMCs. These TCRs come from a woman aged 18-35 years in good health and CMV-seronegative.

The chain links TRBV4-1 to TRBJ2-1; tentative D call: TRBD1 (5 bases). In germline, CDR1 is MGHRA, CDR2 YSYEKL. Deletions cut 8 bases from V and 8 bases from J, with 16 bases between. The CDR3 covers 13 residues. DNA of the CDR3: TGCGCCAGCGGTCAAAGGGGCGCAGATGAGCAGTTCTTC. Amino acid sequence: CASGQRGADEQFF.

The J gene is TRBJ1-5, the V gene TRBV5-5; perhaps TRBD1 as D (5 bases). Germline CDR1 reads SGHKS; CDR2 reads YYEKEE (reference sequence). The CDR3 loop spans 14 amino acids. Trimming left V 0 bases short and J 4 bases short, with 8 bases between. The CDR3 DNA reads as TGTGCCAGCAGCTTGGCCAGGGCGAATCAGCCCCAGCATTTT. It is translated as CASSLARANQPQHF. The entire variable domain, with the rest obtained from reference TRBV5-5 and TRBJ1-5, is as follows: DAGVTQSPTHLIKTRGQQVTLRCSPISGHKSVSWYQQVLGQGPQFIFQYYEKEERGRGNFPDRFSARQFPNYSSELNVNALLLGDSALYLCASSLARANQPQHFGDGTRLSIL.

Only one count was recorded for this clone. The chain combines TRBV4-1 with TRBJ1-2; TRBD1 agrees at 11 bases. The CDR3 totals 15 residues. The germline gives CDR1 MGHRA, CDR2 YSYEKL. Trimming took 3 bases from V and 7 from J; bases not matched to a gene: 7. The chain's CDR3 is CASSQPRDRGAGYTF. The CDR3 region has the DNA TGCGCCAGCAGCCAGCCCCGGGACAGGGGGGCTGGCTACACCTTC.

This clone appeared a single time. The genes are TRBV7-3 and TRBJ2-3, with TRBD2 identical over 9 bases. The CDR3 runs 15 residues. V trimming: 1 base; J trimming: 8 bases; junction bases outside the gene matches: 7. In germline, CDR1 is SGHTA, CDR2 FQGTGA. CDR3 loop: CASSLRGGGERTQYF. In DNA form, the CDR3 reads TGTGCCAGCAGCTTAAGGGGCGGGGGGGAGCGTACGCAGTATTTT.

In its sample, this clone was seen a few times. This chain uses TRBV6-1 with TRBJ2-3, with 9 bases lining up with TRBD1. The germline V gene encodes CDR1 MNHNS and CDR2 SASEGT. The V and J ends lost 4 bases and 2 bases, in that order; junction bases with no gene match: 1. This CDR3 contains 14 residues. The CDR3 region is CASSGTGDTDTQYF. The CDR3 coding sequence is TGTGCCAGCAGTGGGACAGGGGACACAGATACGCAGTATTTT.

The rearrangement links TRBV6-1 to TRBJ2-7; the D gene is possibly TRBD2 (5 bases). Germline CDR1 is MNHNS and CDR2 is SASEGT. The germline V and J ends were trimmed by 4 bases and 4 bases, with 14 bases remaining between them. The CDR3 has 14 amino acids. CDR3 loop: CASSASRLAYEQYF. CDR3 DNA sequence: TGTGCCAGCAGTGCCTCCCGGCTAGCTTACGAGCAGTACTTC.

The J gene is TRBJ2-7, the V gene TRBV11-2, with no clear D. Trimming removed 7 bases at V and 3 bases at J, with 7 bases between. CDR3 length: 11 residues. Per germline, CDR1 SGHAT and CDR2 FQNNGV. CDR3 nucleotide sequence: TGTGCCAGCACCTACGACTACGAGCAGTACTTC. Translated: CASTYDYEQYF.

The gene calls are TRBV11-2 and TRBJ2-7; 7 bases map to TRBD1. Looked up from germline, CDR1 is SGHAT and CDR2 is FQNNGV. CDR3 size: 15 residues. After removal of 4 bases from V and 2 bases from J, the junction contained 8 bases not matched to a gene. The DNA of the CDR3 is TGTGCCAGCAGCTCCCGACAGGGTTCCCCCTACGAGCAGTACTTC. It translates to CASSSRQGSPYEQYF.

The chain uses TRBV7-2 and TRBJ2-7; no clear D. Trimming pared 1 base from V and 3 bases from J, leaving 7 bases between. The CDR3 spans 13 residues. CDR1 SGHTA and CDR2 FQGNSA come from the germline V gene. This CDR3 reads CASSLDEFYEQYF. DNA of the CDR3: TGTGCCAGCAGCTTAGATGAGTTCTACGAGCAGTACTTC.

J is TRBJ1-3 and V is TRBV2; 9 nucleotides match TRBD1. Trimming took 7 bases from V and 2 from J; bases not matched to a gene: 24. The CDR3 contains 21 residues. In germline, CDR1 is SNHLY, CDR2 FYNNEI. The DNA for the CDR3 is TGTGCCAGCACCTTTCCCGGGACAGGGTTTAAGGGTTTGCTTACTGGAAACACCATATATTTT. Translation: CASTFPGTGFKGLLTGNTIYF.

The chain links TRBV9 to TRBJ2-6; 7 bases line up with TRBD1. V lost 4 bases, J lost 0 bases, and 10 bases stayed unmatched. CDR1 and CDR2 (germline): SGDLS, YYNGEE. The CDR3 has 18 residues. Here the CDR3 reads CASSSSTGITSGANVLTF. The CDR3 nucleotides read TGTGCCAGCAGCTCTTCGACAGGGATTACCTCTGGGGCCAACGTCCTGACTTTC.

The V call is TRBV9, the J call TRBJ1-2; 9 bases line up with TRBD1. The CDR3 is 19 residues long. Unmatched junction bases numbered 15, after V lost 3 bases and J lost 0 bases. Germline CDR1 and CDR2: SGDLS and YYNGEE. CDR3 nucleotides: TGTGCCAGCAGCGGGCAATCCGGGACAGGGATGGCAGCTAACTATGGCTACACCTTC. Its translation: CASSGQSGTGMAANYGYTF. The variable domain in full, with the rest retrieved from reference TRBV9 and TRBJ1-2, is DSGVTQTPKHLITATGQRVTLRCSPRSGDLSVYWYQQSLDQGLQFLIQYYNGEERAKGNILERFSAQQFPDLHSELNLSSLELGDSALYFCASSGQSGTGMAANYGYTFGSGTRLTVV.